A single sample is the source of the 13 T cell receptor beta chains below, sequenced in a study of cytomegalovirus exposure and HLA in healthy donors. Primers: 60 Vbeta forward and 13 Jbeta reverse. Sequencing used immunoSEQ multiplex PCR; TCRdb keeps in-frame clones, though not all of them. The sample holds hundreds of thousands of clones; 77% are singletons and the top ten take roughly 2.6%. The source material was PBMCs. These receptors all stem from a woman in her sixties or seventies in good health and CMV-seropositive.

The table lists this clone with a few counts. Distinct nucleotide sequences in the sample also encode this CDR3. The chain carries TRBV7-9 and TRBJ2-1; D not certain. The V end was cut by 1 base, the J end by 8 bases, with 6 bases between. Germline-derived CDR1 and CDR2 are SEHNR and FQNEAQ (reference sequence). The CDR3 runs to 12 residues. For the CDR3, the DNA is TGTGCCAGCAGCTTAGTAGCCGATGAGCAGTTCTTC. Residues: CASSLVADEQFF. The variable domain in full, completed from reference TRBV7-9 and TRBJ2-1, reads DTGVSQNPRHKITKRGQNVTFRCDPISEHNRLYWYRQTLGQGPEFLTYFQNEAQLEKSRLLSDRFSAERPKGSFSTLEIQRTEQGDSAMYLCASSLVADEQFFGPGTRLTVL.

The rearrangement joins TRBV10-3 to TRBJ2-2; 12 positions match TRBD2. Germline V gives CDR1 ENHRY, CDR2 SYGVKD. Trimming took 5 bases from V and 2 from J; bases not matched to a gene: 9. The CDR3 has 18 amino acids. CDR3 nucleotides: TGTGCCATCAGTATTGCTCGGACTAGCGGGGTAAACACCGGGGAGCTGTTTTTT. Amino acid sequence: CAISIARTSGVNTGELFF.

Only one count was recorded for this clone. This rearrangement joins TRBV5-4 to TRBJ2-5; TRBD2 matches 15 bases. V trimming: 4 bases; J trimming: 4 bases; junction bases outside the gene matches: 8. Germline CDR1 is SGHNT and CDR2 is YYREEE (reference sequence). The CDR3 contains 17 residues. CDR3 sequence: CASSLRTSGRGGETQYF. CDR3 coding DNA: TGTGCCAGCAGCCTCCGGACTAGCGGGAGGGGGGGAGAGACCCAGTACTTC.

The rearrangement uses TRBV6-6 and TRBJ1-2; TRBD1 might be the D (5 bases). CDR3 length equals 12 residues. Trimming cost V 5 bases and J 8 bases, with 12 bases left between them. Per germline, CDR1 MNHNY and CDR2 SVGAGI (reference sequence). CDR3 in amino acids: CASSLPGGGYTF. For the CDR3, the DNA is TGTGCCAGCAGTCTCCCCGGGGGGGGCTACACCTTC.

The J gene is TRBJ2-7, the V gene TRBV4-1; D possibly corresponds to TRBD2 (6 bases). The germline V gene encodes CDR1 MGHRA and CDR2 YSYEKL. V lost 4 bases, J lost 6 bases, and 34 bases lay in between. The CDR3 covers 20 residues. This CDR3 reads CASSPQVADPSGAGRSEQYF. For the CDR3, the DNA is TGCGCCAGCAGCCCTCAAGTAGCGGATCCGAGTGGAGCGGGCAGATCCGAGCAGTACTTC.

The chain carries TRBV28 and TRBJ1-5; D is unresolved. The V end was cut by 3 bases, the J end by 2 bases, with 14 bases between. CDR3 length: 16 residues. The germline CDR1 and CDR2 sequences are MDHEN and SYDVKM. The CDR3 DNA sequence: TGTGCCAGCAGTTTCCGGTCCTGGCAGGGCAATCAGCCCCAGCATTTT. Translating it yields CASSFRSWQGNQPQHF.

This clone turned up a few times. One end of the junction does not line up with germline, which may come from a read error. V usage is TRBV7-9 and J usage is TRBJ2-7, with a possible D match to TRBD1 (5 bases). Germline-derived CDR1 and CDR2 are SEHNR and FQNEAQ (reference sequence). The CDR3 contains 11 residues. The DNA of the CDR3 is TGTTCCAGCAGCCAGGGTTATGAGCAGTACTTC. It encodes CSSSQGYEQYF. Drawing the rest from reference TRBV7-9 and TRBJ2-7, the complete variable domain is DTGVSQNPRHKITKRGQNVTFRCDPISEHNRLYWYRQTLGQGPEFLTYFQNEAQLEKSRLLSDRFSAERPKGSFSTLEIQRTEQGDSAMYLCSSSQGYEQYFGPGTRLTVT.

This chain connects TRBV19 to TRBJ1-5; TRBD1 matches 8 bases. CDR1 is LNHDA and CDR2 is SQIVND in the germline V gene (reference sequence). The ends lost 7 bases at V and 1 base at J; junction bases unmatched: 6. The CDR3 is 15 residues long. The CDR3 loop is CASTLDRGSNQPQHF. The CDR3 region has the DNA TGTGCCAGTACCCTCGACAGGGGAAGCAATCAGCCCCAGCATTTT.

The V and J genes are TRBV9 and TRBJ2-5; TRBD1 might be the D (5 bases). V was clipped by 4 bases and J by 5 bases, with 21 bases between them. This CDR3 comprises 16 residues. CDR1 is SGDLS, CDR2 YYNGEE, per germline. The DNA for the CDR3 is TGTGCCAGCAGCCCCCGTTTAGGGGAAACCTGGGAGACCCAGTACTTC. It specifies CASSPRLGETWETQYF.

The chain carries TRBV25-1 and TRBJ1-2; a weak D match, TRBD1 (5 bases). CDR1 is MGHDK and CDR2 is SYGVNS in the germline V gene. The CDR3 is made up of 15 amino acids. Trimming took 6 bases from V and 3 from J, leaving 17 bases between them. The CDR3: CASSLTGVGDYGYTF. The CDR3 DNA sequence: TGTGCCAGCAGCTTAACGGGGGTTGGAGACTATGGCTACACCTTC.

J is TRBJ2-3 and V is TRBV9; 11 bases fit TRBD2. V dropped 4 bases and J dropped 4; count of bases not matched to a gene: 5. CDR1 and CDR2 (germline): SGDLS, YYNGEE. CDR3 length: 15 residues. CDR3 residues: CASSPLAGGPDTQYF. In DNA form, the CDR3 reads TGTGCCAGCAGCCCCTTAGCGGGAGGGCCAGATACGCAGTATTTT.

This clone appeared once. The chain uses TRBV5-1 and TRBJ2-1; TRBD2 might be the D (6 bases). The CDR3 is 13 amino acids. The V end was cut by 4 bases, the J end by 1 base, with 6 bases between. The V gene's germline CDR1 is SGHRS and CDR2 YFSETQ. Here the CDR3 reads CASSRGSYNEQFF. In DNA, the CDR3 is TGCGCCAGCAGCCGGGGGTCCTACAATGAGCAGTTCTTC.

This clone was counted a single time. V is TRBV4-2 and J is TRBJ2-4; D might be TRBD1 (5 bases). V was cut by 0 bases and J by 5 bases, with 11 bases left in between. Germline values: CDR1 LGHNA, CDR2 YNFKEQ. This CDR3 is built from 15 residues. As DNA, the CDR3 is TGTGCCAGCAGCCAAGATTTGGCAGGGCAAAACATTCAGTACTTC. As protein: CASSQDLAGQNIQYF.